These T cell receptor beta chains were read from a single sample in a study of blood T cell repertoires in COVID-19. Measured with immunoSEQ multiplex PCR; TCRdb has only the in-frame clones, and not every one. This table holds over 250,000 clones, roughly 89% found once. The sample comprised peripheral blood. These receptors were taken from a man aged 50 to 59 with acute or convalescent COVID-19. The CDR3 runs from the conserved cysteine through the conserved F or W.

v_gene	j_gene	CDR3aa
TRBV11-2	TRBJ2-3	CASSLASGGVGTDTQYF
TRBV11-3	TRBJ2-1	CASRDRGSYEQFF
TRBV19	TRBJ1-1	CASSRTGAEEAFF
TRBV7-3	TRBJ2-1	CASNPGQGPYNEQFF
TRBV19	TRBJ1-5	CASSPGYSNQPQHF
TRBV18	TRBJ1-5	CASSLGQISNQPQHF
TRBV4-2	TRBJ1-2	CASSQEMVTGRNYGYTF
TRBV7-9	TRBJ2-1	CASPFGSGNEQFF
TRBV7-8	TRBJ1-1	CASSSGQGLIMNTEAFF
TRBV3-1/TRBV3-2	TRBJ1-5	CASSQNSGKDQPQHF
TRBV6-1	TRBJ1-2	CASNPPGGGYTF
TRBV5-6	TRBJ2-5	CASSLSRDRGAETQYF
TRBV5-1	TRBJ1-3	CASSLGGRSGNTIYF
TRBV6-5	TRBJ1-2	CASSLGTGRNGYTF
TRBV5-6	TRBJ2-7	CASSLVAGNLYEQYF
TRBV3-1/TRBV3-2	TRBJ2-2	CASSQVAQGMGELFF
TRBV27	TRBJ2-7	CASRGQGRSYEQYF
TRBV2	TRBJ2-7	CASDRDLFYEQYF
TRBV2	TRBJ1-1	CASTVYSDTEAFF
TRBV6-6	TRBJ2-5	CASTLTSGGQETQYF
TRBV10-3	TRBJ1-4	CAISEWEGATNEKLFF
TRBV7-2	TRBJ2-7	CASNPSGGPYEQYF
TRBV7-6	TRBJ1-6	CASSNAQVNSPLHF
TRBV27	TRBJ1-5	CASSSTTGWLRQPQHF
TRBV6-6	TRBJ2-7	CASSPTGTGGTGEQYF
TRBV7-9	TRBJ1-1	CASSLGQNTEAFF
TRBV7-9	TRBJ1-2	CASSPPSPANYGYTF
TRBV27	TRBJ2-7	CASSLKSSYEQYF
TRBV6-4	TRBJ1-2	CASSPGEKGYGYTF
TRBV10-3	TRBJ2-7	CAISGRTGHEQYF
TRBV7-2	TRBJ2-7	CASSFHYEQYF
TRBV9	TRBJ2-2	CASSVAGPSGAGELFF
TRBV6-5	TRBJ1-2	CASSYSSGGDGYTF
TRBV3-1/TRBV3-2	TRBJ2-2	CASSHSDTGELFF
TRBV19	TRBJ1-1	CASIQGARTEAFF
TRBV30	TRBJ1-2	CAWSPRYGGDGYTF
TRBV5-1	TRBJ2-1	CAIPGRGQGYNEQFF
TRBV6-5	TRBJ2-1	CASSLPRKSPNEQFF
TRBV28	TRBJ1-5	CASRRQGRNQPQHF
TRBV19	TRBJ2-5	CASSRATSQETQYF
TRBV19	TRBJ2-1	CATRRGGRNEQFF
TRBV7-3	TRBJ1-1	CASSLTGLEAFF
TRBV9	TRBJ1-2	CASSVDQGEFYGYTF
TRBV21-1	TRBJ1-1	CASSPRGGGTEAFF
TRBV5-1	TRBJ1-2	CASSLGRGNYGYTF
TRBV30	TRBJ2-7	CAWSGQGIYEQYF
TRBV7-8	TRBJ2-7	CASSPRRGVPYEQYF
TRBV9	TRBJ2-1	CASSVAQGSYNEQFF
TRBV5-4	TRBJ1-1	CASSPGGGQAEAFF
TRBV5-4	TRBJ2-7	CASSLRTSSTYEQYF
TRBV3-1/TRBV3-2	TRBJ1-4	CASSQAAPSSATNEKLFF
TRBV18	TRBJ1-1	CASSPAGMNTEAFF
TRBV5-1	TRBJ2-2	CASSLAGPGGLYYANTGELFF
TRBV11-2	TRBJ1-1	CASSPQYSEAFF
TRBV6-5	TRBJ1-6	CASSYEASSYNSPLHF
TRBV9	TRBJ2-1	CASSSTGTAYNEQFF
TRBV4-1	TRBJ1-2	CASSPSTAVNYGYTF
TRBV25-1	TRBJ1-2	CASSAQGAVHGYTF